This is a list of T cell receptor beta chains from one sample in a study of T cells in Graves' hyperthyroidism and ophthalmopathy. TCRdb processed the multiplex PCR reads anew with MiXCR; each CDR3 protein has one entry. The data contain a few hundred thousand distinct CDR3 sequences, roughly 15% of them singletons. Sequenced sample: blood. These receptors were obtained from a woman aged 25 to 39 with Graves' ophthalmopathy. CDR3s include the opening cysteine and the closing phenylalanine or tryptophan. A D gene is named only where the DNA matches it firmly. The size of a clone is reported for some rows only, either as once, few or many, or as a class for expanded clones.

v_gene	j_gene	d_gene	abundance	CDR3aa	CDR3nt
TRBV20-1	TRBJ1-6	-	few	CSATSSYNSPLHF	TGCAGTGCGACGAGCTCCTATAATTCACCCCTCCACTTT
TRBV15	TRBJ2-7	-	-	CATSRDSGSSYEQYF	TGTGCCACCAGCAGAGATTCAGGTAGCTCCTACGAGCAGTACTTC
TRBV29-1	TRBJ1-4	-	few	CSVVSWEKLFF	TGCAGCGTTGTTTCTTGGGAAAAACTGTTTTTT
TRBV5-6	TRBJ1-5	-	many	CASSQGSIGHQPQHF	TGTGCCAGCAGCCAAGGATCAATCGGGCATCAGCCCCAGCATTTT
TRBV5-1	TRBJ1-1	TRBD1	-	CASSPAPGQMNTEAFF	TGCGCCAGCAGCCCCGCCCCGGGACAGATGAACACTGAAGCTTTCTTT
TRBV12-3/TRBV12-4	TRBJ1-2	-	many	CASNLRGYGFGYTF	TGTGCCAGCAACCTCAGGGGCTACGGGTTCGGCTACACCTTC
TRBV2	TRBJ2-1	TRBD2	many	CASSEWLADNEQFF	TGTGCCAGCAGTGAATGGCTAGCGGACAATGAGCAGTTCTTC
TRBV3-1	TRBJ2-3	-	-	CASSRLGVDTQYF	TGTGCCAGCAGCCGTTTGGGGGTAGATACGCAGTATTTT
TRBV4-1	TRBJ2-7	-	many	CASSQEFVGRQSYEQYF	TGCGCCAGCAGCCAAGAATTCGTAGGAAGACAGTCCTACGAGCAGTACTTC
TRBV20-1	TRBJ1-1	-	many	CSARDTGFGENTEAFF	TGCAGTGCTAGAGATACTGGGTTTGGAGAAAACACTGAAGCTTTCTTT
TRBV27	TRBJ2-2	TRBD1	many	CASSPGQGRTGELFF	TGTGCCAGCAGTCCCGGACAGGGTCGGACCGGGGAGCTGTTTTTT
TRBV3-1	TRBJ1-1	-	many	CASSQVFPGVNTEAFF	TGTGCCAGCAGCCAAGTTTTTCCGGGGGTCAACACTGAAGCTTTCTTT
TRBV4-1	TRBJ2-3	-	-	CASSYDQGTDTQYF	TGCGCCAGCAGCTACGACCAGGGGACAGATACGCAGTATTTT
TRBV3-1	TRBJ2-7	TRBD2	-	CASSQVRRTGTINYEQYF	TGTGCCAGCAGCCAAGTGAGACGAACCGGGACTATTAACTACGAGCAGTACTTC
TRBV29-1	TRBJ2-3	TRBD1	-	CSVHRDRGSDTQYF	TGCAGCGTTCACCGGGACAGGGGGTCAGATACGCAGTATTTT
TRBV12-3/TRBV12-4	TRBJ1-2	-	many	CASSFAGAGYTF	TGTGCCAGCAGTTTCGCAGGGGCAGGCTACACCTTC
TRBV28	TRBJ2-7	-	many	CASSFFGLKLRGNEQYF	TGTGCCAGCAGTTTTTTTGGTCTTAAACTCAGAGGGAACGAGCAGTACTTC
TRBV20-1	TRBJ2-3	-	few	CSASLVKADTQYF	TGCAGTGCTAGTTTGGTAAAAGCAGATACGCAGTATTTT
TRBV7-2	TRBJ2-3	-	many	CASSLKWGARTDTQYF	TGTGCCAGCAGCTTAAAGTGGGGGGCACGCACAGATACGCAGTATTTT
TRBV5-1	TRBJ2-2	-	few	CASSLGVWDTGELFF	TGCGCCAGCAGCTTGGGGGTCTGGGACACCGGGGAGCTGTTTTTT
TRBV9	TRBJ2-3	TRBD1	many	CASSVARSQGATDTQYF	TGTGCCAGCAGCGTAGCTCGATCACAGGGGGCTACAGATACGCAGTATTTT
TRBV2	TRBJ2-7	-	many	CASSEKDAEQYF	TGTGCCAGCAGTGAAAAGGATGCGGAGCAGTACTTC
TRBV6-5	TRBJ2-2	-	many	CASSFEFGVWWWNTGELFF	TGTGCCAGCAGTTTCGAGTTTGGGGTTTGGTGGTGGAACACCGGGGAGCTGTTTTTT
TRBV9	TRBJ2-7	-	once	CASSVAGASSYEQYF	TGTGCCAGCAGCGTAGCGGGGGCGAGCTCCTACGAGCAGTACTTC
TRBV5-6	TRBJ2-5	-	many	CASSLESQETQYF	TGTGCCAGCAGCTTGGAGTCTCAAGAGACCCAGTACTTC
TRBV12-3/TRBV12-4	TRBJ2-4	-	many	CASSLVLGLAKNIQYF	TGTGCCAGCAGTTTAGTTTTGGGGCTGGCCAAAAACATTCAGTACTTC
TRBV12-3/TRBV12-4	TRBJ1-4	TRBD1	many	CASTGTGSGNVGKLFF	TGTGCCAGCACCGGGACAGGGTCGGGTAATGTCGGAAAACTGTTTTTT
TRBV12-3/TRBV12-4	TRBJ2-7	-	many	CASSGRDGSSYEQYF	TGTGCCAGCAGTGGCCGGGACGGGAGCTCCTACGAGCAGTACTTC
TRBV3-1	TRBJ1-4	TRBD1	many	CASTPGDRGLRGEKLFF	TGTGCCAGCACTCCCGGGGACAGGGGGCTCCGGGGTGAAAAACTGTTTTTT
TRBV20-1	TRBJ2-4	-	-	CSAKGGAGMGTKNIQYF	TGCAGTGCCAAGGGGGGGGCAGGGATGGGGACCAAAAACATTCAGTACTTC
TRBV5-8	TRBJ2-5	-	many	CASSVTGKVTQYF	TGTGCCAGCAGCGTTACCGGGAAAGTGACCCAGTACTTC
TRBV27	TRBJ2-2	-	few	CASSFFGQRQNTGELFF	-
TRBV19	TRBJ2-3	TRBD2	-	CASSNGLGVGTDTQYF	TGTGCCAGTAGTAACGGACTAGGCGTCGGCACAGATACGCAGTATTTT
TRBV7-2	TRBJ1-6	TRBD1	few	CASSLFQGVNSPLHF	TGTGCCAGCAGCTTATTTCAGGGGGTAAATTCACCCCTCCACTTT
TRBV2	TRBJ2-2	TRBD1	many	CASTRGQGKTGELFF	TGTGCCAGCACCCGTGGACAGGGAAAAACCGGGGAGCTGTTTTTT
TRBV11-3	TRBJ2-1	-	many	CASSLDPPARYNEQFF	TGTGCCAGCAGCTTAGATCCCCCGGCCCGATACAATGAGCAGTTCTTC
TRBV7-9	TRBJ2-5	-	many	CASSLGGRETQYF	TGTGCCAGCAGTTTAGGGGGGCGGGAGACCCAGTACTTC
TRBV6-5	TRBJ2-3	-	few	CASSYSSDNPDTQYF	TGTGCCAGCAGTTACTCTTCAGATAACCCAGATACGCAGTATTTT
TRBV20-1	TRBJ2-5	TRBD2	many	CSARVPGRAETQYF	TGCAGTGCCCGGGTCCCCGGGAGGGCAGAGACCCAGTACTTC
TRBV7-2	TRBJ2-3	TRBD1	-	CASSLIRGLGTDTQYF	TGTGCCAGCAGCTTAATCAGGGGGCTAGGCACAGATACGCAGTATTTT
TRBV12-3/TRBV12-4	TRBJ1-2	TRBD1	many	CASSVSGQGKDGYTF	TGTGCCAGCAGTGTCTCGGGACAGGGGAAAGATGGCTACACCTTC
TRBV29-1	TRBJ1-4	TRBD1	many	CSVDRGTANEKLFF	TGCAGCGTTGACCGCGGGACAGCTAATGAAAAACTGTTTTTT
TRBV9	TRBJ2-7	TRBD1	many	CASSASTGFGDYEQYF	TGTGCCAGCAGCGCCTCGACAGGGTTCGGGGACTACGAGCAGTACTTC
TRBV20-1	TRBJ1-5	-	many	CSARDGRENQPQHF	TGCAGTGCTAGAGATGGCAGGGAGAATCAGCCCCAGCATTTT
TRBV28	TRBJ2-4	-	many	CASSGAEVLAKNIQYF	TGTGCCAGCAGCGGGGCTGAGGTCTTAGCCAAAAACATTCAGTACTTC
TRBV6-1	TRBJ1-6	-	few	CASSEAWGHGFWPLHF	TGTGCCAGCAGTGAAGCCTGGGGACACGGGTTTTGGCCCCTCCACTTT